Shown below are 18 T cell receptor beta chains from a single sample sequenced in a study of regulatory T cells in long-lasting Graves disease. Construction of the TCR beta libraries employed iRepertoire HTBI primers in conjunction with Arm-PCR of CDR3 regions. MiXCR was run by TCRdb on the multiplex PCR reads, yielding one entry per CDR3 protein. The sample has 500,000 to 800,000 distinct CDR3 sequences; approximately 31% are singletons. Noted time point: persistent/refractory GD, antithyroid drugs over 5 years with positive TRAb. Extracted PBMC RNA gave rise to the TCR library. This specimen was peripheral blood mononuclear cells (PBMCs), taken when the disease was refractory, from a patient treated with antithyroid drugs. The source of these receptors is a female donor with Graves disease.

V usage is TRBV29-1 and J usage is TRBJ1-1; D is perhaps TRBD1 (5 bases). This CDR3 spans 11 amino acids. The germline V gene encodes CDR1 SQVTM and CDR2 ANQGSEA. V lost 0 bases and J lost 12, with 11 bases in between. This chain's CDR3 is CSVEDNRTTFF. The CDR3 DNA follows: TGCAGCGTTGAAGATAACAGGACTACTTTCTTT.

The count of this clonotype is one. The chain employs TRBV10-2 and TRBJ2-1, with 8 bases aligning to TRBD1. V gave up 10 bases and J gave up 0 bases; unmatched junction bases: 2. The CDR3 totals 13 residues. The germline gives CDR1 WSHSY, CDR2 SAAADI. The CDR3 loop reads CAIGQGSYNEQFF. CDR3 nucleotides: TGCGCCATCGGACAGGGCTCCTACAATGAGCAGTTCTTC.

This clonotype has ten or more counts. J is TRBJ1-5 and V is TRBV28; no firm D call. The germline V and J ends were trimmed by 6 bases and 7 bases, with 16 bases remaining between them. In germline, CDR1 is MDHEN, CDR2 SYDVKM. The CDR3 is 14 residues long. The CDR3 coding sequence is TGTGCCAGCAGCCAAGTTGAGGATGGACAGCCCCAGCATTTT. It codes for CASSQVEDGQPQHF.

This clonotype was seen at least ten times. The rearrangement joins TRBV20-1 to TRBJ2-7, with 7 bases fitting TRBD1. After removal of 1 base from V and 5 bases from J, the junction contained 2 bases not matched to a gene. This CDR3 is 12 amino acids long. The germline CDR1 and CDR2 sequences are DFQATT and SNEGSKA (reference sequence). CDR3 DNA sequence: TGCAGTGCTAGAGTGGACAGGAACGAGCAGTACTTC. It encodes CSARVDRNEQYF.

In this sample, this clonotype turned up many times. The CDR3 nucleotides are TGTGCCAGCACCCTAGGGGGGGCCTACGAGCAGTACTTC. Translation gives CASTLGGAYEQYF. The chain uses TRBV28 and TRBJ2-7; D is perhaps TRBD2 (7 bases). There are 13 residues in the CDR3. V lost 7 bases, J lost 2 bases, and 12 bases lay in between. Germline V gives CDR1 MDHEN, CDR2 SYDVKM. Looking up the rest from reference TRBV28 and TRBJ2-7 gives the full variable domain: DVKVTQSSRYLVKRTGEKVFLECVQDMDHENMFWYRQDPGLGLRLIYFSYDVKMKEKGDIPEGYSVSREKKERFSLILESASTNQTSMYLCASTLGGAYEQYFGPGTRLTVT.

The table lists this clonotype with a few counts. The V call is TRBV10-3, the J call TRBJ1-2; 8 bases agree with TRBD1. Germline values: CDR1 ENHRY, CDR2 SYGVKD. This CDR3 is built from 13 residues. V trimming: 6 bases; J trimming: 4 bases; junction bases outside the gene matches: 4. The CDR3, as DNA: TGTGCCATCAGGACAGGGGATGGCTATGGCTACACCTTC. Its translation is CAIRTGDGYGYTF.

The chain joins TRBV2 to TRBJ1-2; 8 bases fit TRBD1. This CDR3 is built from 13 residues. After removal of 6 bases from V and 7 bases from J, the junction contained 7 bases not matched to a gene. In germline, CDR1 is SNHLY, CDR2 FYNNEI. The CDR3: CASRTQGARGYTF. CDR3 bases: TGTGCCAGCAGAACCCAGGGGGCTCGTGGCTACACCTTC.

This clonotype was seen only a few times. The chain couples TRBV3-1 to TRBJ2-4; D is ambiguous. The CDR3 has 12 residues. The germline V and J ends were trimmed by 3 bases and 7 bases, with 7 bases remaining between them. Germline lookup yields CDR1 LGHDT and CDR2 YNNKEL (reference sequence). DNA of the CDR3: TGTGCCAGCAGCCAGCAGGTCAACATTCAGTACTTC. Translation: CASSQQVNIQYF.

The chain joins TRBV6-1 to TRBJ1-1, with D hard to call. The CDR3 spans 15 residues. In germline, CDR1 is MNHNS, CDR2 SASEGT. Trimming cost V 7 bases and J 5 bases, with 20 bases left between them. As DNA, the CDR3 is TGTGCCAGCACTCCCGACCACGAGTCAAGGACTGAAGCTTTCTTT. It encodes CASTPDHESRTEAFF.

This clonotype has only a few counts. The chain is built from TRBV20-1 and TRBJ2-5, with D perhaps matching TRBD2 (6 bases). Trimming shortened V by 2 bases and J by 4 bases, and 14 bases separated the two germline ends. The CDR3 is 14 residues long. Per the germline V gene, CDR1 is DFQATT and CDR2 is SNEGSKA (reference sequence). The CDR3 spells CSARRPGATETQYF. DNA of the CDR3: TGCAGTGCTAGACGCCCGGGAGCCACAGAGACCCAGTACTTC.

In this sample, this clonotype turned up once. This chain joins TRBV19 and TRBJ1-1; TRBD1 is a possible D gene (6 bases). This CDR3 is built from 15 residues. The germline V gene has CDR1 LNHDA and CDR2 SQIVND (reference sequence). Trimming cost V 6 bases and J 3 bases, with 17 bases left between them. The chain's CDR3 is CASRPTGTLDTEAFF. The CDR3 DNA follows: TGTGCCAGTAGGCCTACCGGGACATTGGACACTGAAGCTTTCTTT.

In its sample, this clonotype was seen many times. The genes are TRBV12-3 or TRBV12-4 and TRBJ1-2, with 7 positions matching TRBD1. Unmatched junction bases numbered 14, after V lost 6 bases and J lost 4 bases. The CDR3 extends over 16 amino acids. The CDR3, as DNA: TGTGCCAGCAGCGACGGGACAGCAAATACTGTCTATGGCTACACCTTC. It codes for CASSDGTANTVYGYTF.

The chain carries TRBV12-3 or TRBV12-4 and TRBJ2-7, with a possible D match to TRBD1 (5 bases). The ends were cut back, 3 bases at V and 5 bases at J, with 11 bases in the middle. The CDR3 is made up of 13 amino acids. As DNA, the CDR3 is TGTGCCAGCAGTTTTTCAGGGTTCGACGAGCAGTACTTC. It codes for CASSFSGFDEQYF.

This clonotype was seen a few times. The chain employs TRBV12-3 or TRBV12-4 and TRBJ1-5, with D possibly being TRBD1 (6 bases). The CDR3 has 14 amino acids. V shed 6 bases and J shed 6 bases, with 15 bases lying between them. CDR3 DNA sequence: TGTGCCAGCAGCGCAGACAGGCGCGTTCAGCCCCAGCATTTT. Its protein product is CASSADRRVQPQHF.

This clonotype occurred once. The chain recombines TRBV11-3 with TRBJ2-3; D is ambiguous. This CDR3 is 13 amino acids long. The germline CDR1 and CDR2 sequences are SGHNT and YENEEA. Deletions cut 2 bases from V and 4 bases from J, with 7 bases between. The CDR3 DNA is TGTGCCAGCAGCTTATATCTGGCAGATACGCAGTATTTT. Translation gives CASSLYLADTQYF.

This chain's CDR3 is CASGRGSGLNSPLHF. CDR3 coding DNA: TGTGCCAGCGGGCGTGGGTCGGGACTTAATTCACCCCTCCACTTT. The chain is built from TRBV7-9 and TRBJ1-6; perhaps TRBD1 as D (5 bases). V lost 8 bases and J lost 6, with 17 bases in between. CDR3 length equals 15 residues. CDR1 SEHNR and CDR2 FQNEAQ come from the germline V gene (reference sequence).

This chain links TRBV5-1 with TRBJ1-2; maybe TRBD1 (5 bases). This CDR3 is 13 amino acids long. In germline, CDR1 is SGHRS, CDR2 YFSETQ. Trimming cost V 4 bases and J 9 bases, with 16 bases left between them. CDR3 in DNA: TGCGCCAGCAGCCCGGCGGGGGGGGACCGCTACACCTTC. Protein product: CASSPAGGDRYTF.

The genes are TRBV20-1 and TRBJ1-3; 7 bases line up with TRBD1. V was pared by 6 bases and J by 6 bases, with 8 bases of the junction left unmatched. CDR3 length: 13 residues. Germline V gives CDR1 DFQATT, CDR2 SNEGSKA (reference sequence). CDR3 region: CSAEGDSENTIYF. Here the CDR3 DNA reads TGCAGTGCGGAAGGGGACAGCGAAAACACCATATATTTT.